This T cell receptor beta chain was identified during a study of spatial heterogeneity in lung cancer. Study observations and caveats: How many expanded intratumoral alpha and beta TCRs were present tracked the tumor mutation count, which was a count of nonsynonymous mutations.

This clonotype is a singleton in its sample. No antigen is known for it. Being off target in a library aimed at alpha chains, this beta chain has a size of little meaning. The germline V and J ends were trimmed by 6 bases and 3 bases, with 11 bases remaining between them. Germline loops: CDR1 DFQATT, CDR2 SNEGSKA (reference sequence). This CDR3 has 13 residues. TCRdb used MiXCR to reprocess the 5' RACE reads, holding one entry per CDR3 protein. The sample lists 10,000 or so distinct CDR3 sequences; more than 10% were seen once. As for time point: sample taken at primary tumor resection. Unsorted samples of tumor, nontumor lung or frozen PBMC had their whole RNA sequenced.

This sequence was found in a male donor with early-stage non-small cell lung cancer. The genes are TRBV20-1 and TRBJ1-4; D not resolved. Here the sequenced sample was lung tumor tissue, taken at surgery. The CDR3 bases are TGCAGTGCACTGGACCAGGCTAATGAAAAACTGTTTTTT. Translation gives CSALDQANEKLFF.